This T cell receptor beta chain was captured in a study of T cell responses to AZD1222 COVID-19 vaccine. Measured with immunoSEQ multiplex PCR; TCRdb has only the in-frame clones, and not every one. The data contain around 120,000 clones, about 90% of them seen just once; the ten biggest clones take up over 8.5%. Per the germline V gene, CDR1 is LNHDA and CDR2 is SQIVND (reference sequence). Trimming cost V 3 bases and J 3 bases, with 14 bases left between them. This CDR3 region has 15 residues. General study results and limits: Unmutated variant regions are reportedly targeted by nearly half of spike-specific TCRs. Donor demographics were predominantly white British with a female majority; clonal diversity may be underestimated. The repertoires were collected only after the peak T cell response.

A note on this clone: Its antigen remains unidentified.

This clonotype was obtained from an adult in good health. The material was peripheral blood, obtained on day 0 of AZD1222 vaccination. V gene TRBV19 combines with J gene TRBJ1-1; D gene ambiguous. The CDR3 nucleotides read TGTGCCAGTAGTATGTTTATTTTCGTGGACACTGAAGCTTTCTTT. Translated: CASSMFIFVDTEAFF.